This T cell receptor (beta chain) came from a study of cytomegalovirus exposure and HLA in healthy donors. As for this clone: One end of the junction is discordant with germline, which a read error may explain.

PCR was performed using 60 Vbeta and 13 Jbeta primers. Using immunoSEQ multiplex PCR, the repertoire was profiled, and TCRdb retains in-frame clones only, with some absent. The table records some 150,000 clones, roughly four fifths of them present only once. CDR1 MNHNS and CDR2 SASEGT come from the germline V gene. The CDR3 covers 14 residues. This receptor was obtained from a man aged 50 to 60 in good health and CMV-seropositive. Sequencing was done on a sample of PBMCs. The chain has TRBV6-1 and TRBJ2-1; TRBD2 matches 13 bases. In DNA, the CDR3 is TGTGCCAGCCGACTAGCGGGGGGAAACAATGAGCAGCTCTTC. This codes for CASRLAGGNNEQLF.